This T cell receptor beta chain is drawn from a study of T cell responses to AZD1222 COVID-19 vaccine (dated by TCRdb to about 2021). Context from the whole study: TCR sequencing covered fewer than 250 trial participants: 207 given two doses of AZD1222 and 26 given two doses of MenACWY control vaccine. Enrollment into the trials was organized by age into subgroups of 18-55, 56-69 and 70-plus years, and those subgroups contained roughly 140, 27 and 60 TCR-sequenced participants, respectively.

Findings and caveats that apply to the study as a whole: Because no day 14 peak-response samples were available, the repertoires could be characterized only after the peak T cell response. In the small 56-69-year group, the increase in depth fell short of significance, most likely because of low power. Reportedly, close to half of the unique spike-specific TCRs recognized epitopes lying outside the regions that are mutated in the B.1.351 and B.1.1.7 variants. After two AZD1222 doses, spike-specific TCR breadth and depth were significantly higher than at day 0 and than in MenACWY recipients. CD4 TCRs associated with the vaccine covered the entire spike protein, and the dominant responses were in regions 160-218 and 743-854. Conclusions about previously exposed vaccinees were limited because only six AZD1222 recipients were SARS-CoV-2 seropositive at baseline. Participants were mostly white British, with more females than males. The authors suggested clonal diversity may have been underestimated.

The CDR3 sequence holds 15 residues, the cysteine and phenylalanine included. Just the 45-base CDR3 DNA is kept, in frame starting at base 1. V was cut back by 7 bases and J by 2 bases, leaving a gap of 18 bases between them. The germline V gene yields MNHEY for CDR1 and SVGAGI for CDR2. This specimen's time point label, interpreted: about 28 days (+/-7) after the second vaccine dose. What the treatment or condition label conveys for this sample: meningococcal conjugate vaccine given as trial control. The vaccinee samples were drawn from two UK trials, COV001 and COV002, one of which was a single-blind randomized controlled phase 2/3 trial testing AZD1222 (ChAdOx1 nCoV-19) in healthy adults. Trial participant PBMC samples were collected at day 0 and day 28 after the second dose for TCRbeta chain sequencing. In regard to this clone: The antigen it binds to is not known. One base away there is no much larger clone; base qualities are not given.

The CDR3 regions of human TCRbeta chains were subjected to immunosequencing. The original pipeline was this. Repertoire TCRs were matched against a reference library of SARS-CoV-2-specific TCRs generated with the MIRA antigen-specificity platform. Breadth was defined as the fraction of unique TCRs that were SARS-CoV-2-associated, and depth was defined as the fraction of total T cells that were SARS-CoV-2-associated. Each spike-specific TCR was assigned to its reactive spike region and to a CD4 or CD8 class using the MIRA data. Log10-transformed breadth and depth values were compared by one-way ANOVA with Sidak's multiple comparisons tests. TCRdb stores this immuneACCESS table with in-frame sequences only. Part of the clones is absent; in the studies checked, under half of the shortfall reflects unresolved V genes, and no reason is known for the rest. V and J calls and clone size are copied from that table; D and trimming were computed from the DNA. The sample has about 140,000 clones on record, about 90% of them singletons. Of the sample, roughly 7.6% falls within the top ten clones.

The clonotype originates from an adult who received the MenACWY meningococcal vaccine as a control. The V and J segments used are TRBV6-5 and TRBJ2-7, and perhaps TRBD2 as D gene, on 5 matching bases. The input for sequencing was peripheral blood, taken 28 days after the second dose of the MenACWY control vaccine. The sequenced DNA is TGTGCCAGCACCAACACTAAGACGGGAACCTACGAGCAGTACTTC. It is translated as CASTNTKTGTYEQYF.